One sample yielded the 10 T cell receptor beta chains listed below, sequenced in a study of Ad26.COV2.S vaccination and SARS-CoV-2 variants. Treatment indicated: 15 to 20 received Ad26.COV2.S at low or high dose, single or two shots; several received placebo; per-sample allocation not given. The samples date from day 63 after the first vaccine or placebo injection. This table comes from immunoSEQ multiplex PCR, and its TCRdb copy is limited to in-frame clones, with some not included. The repertoire has about 680,000 clones, roughly nine tenths of them found once; the top ten carry roughly 1.5%. This specimen was peripheral blood, taken in a trial of Ad26.COV2.S vaccine versus placebo. These receptors were obtained from a person between 18 and 65 years old who received the Ad26.COV2.S COVID-19 vaccine or a placebo.

This clone has at least ten counts. In DNA form, the CDR3 reads TGCGCCAGCAGCCAGCTGCTAGGCTACGAGCAGTACTTC. This translates into CASSQLLGYEQYF. J is TRBJ2-7 and V is TRBV5-1, with D unclear. Germline loops: CDR1 SGHRS, CDR2 YFSETQ. V lost 4 bases and J 3 bases, leaving 11 bases between the germline ends. This CDR3 has 13 amino acids.

The chain recombines TRBV7-9 with TRBJ2-2, with D perhaps given as TRBD1 or TRBD2 (5 bases each). V was cut by 6 bases and J by 6 bases, with 11 bases left in between. There are 13 residues in the CDR3. Germline V gene sequence: CDR1 SEHNR, CDR2 FQNEAQ (reference sequence). As DNA, the CDR3 is TGTGCCAGCAGAAAATTGGGGGCCGGGGAGCTGTTTTTT. Translated: CASRKLGAGELFF.

This clone was picked up one time. The chain links TRBV6-6 to TRBJ2-1, with a tentative D call TRBD2 (6 bases). Germline CDR1 MNHNY, CDR2 SVGAGI (reference sequence). The length of the CDR3 is 16 residues. Trimming shortened V by 5 bases and J by 0 bases, and 14 bases separated the two germline ends. The CDR3 coding sequence is TGTGCCAGCAGTCGGGGACTCGACAGCTCCTACAATGAGCAGTTCTTC. This codes for CASSRGLDSSYNEQFF.

This clone was observed once. The V gene is TRBV5-1, the J gene TRBJ1-2; D is unclear. Germline V gives CDR1 SGHRS, CDR2 YFSETQ. The CDR3 loop spans 14 amino acids. Between the trimmed V and J ends, which lost 0 bases and 7 bases, there was a span of 13 bases. The CDR3 protein is CASSLDRTVFGYTF. The DNA for the CDR3 is TGCGCCAGCAGCTTGGACCGGACGGTGTTTGGCTACACCTTC.

The chain has TRBV27 and TRBJ2-7; TRBD2 matches at 13 bases. The junction had 6 bases not matched to a gene; V was cut back by 4 bases and J by 6 bases. The CDR3 has 15 residues. CDR1 and CDR2 (germline): MNHEY, SMNVEV (reference sequence). The CDR3 sequence: CASSYTSGRALEQYF. The DNA for the CDR3 is TGTGCCAGCAGTTACACTAGCGGGAGGGCCCTCGAGCAGTACTTC.

The chain carries TRBV2 and TRBJ2-5; TRBD2 aligns across 8 bases. Per germline, CDR1 SNHLY and CDR2 FYNNEI. With 3 bases clipped from V and 5 bases from J, the junction kept 8 bases outside the gene matches. The CDR3 loop spans 15 amino acids. CDR3 bases: TGTGCCAGCAGTGACCGGGGGGGGCTCCGGGAGACCCAGTACTTC. This encodes CASSDRGGLRETQYF.

The chain carries TRBV5-1 and TRBJ2-5, with 8 bases fitting TRBD2. The V and J ends lost 4 bases and 5 bases, in that order; junction bases with no gene match: 7. This CDR3 is 14 amino acids long. Germline CDR1 SGHRS, CDR2 YFSETQ. The CDR3 bases are TGCGCCAGCAGCCCGGGGACTAGTTTGGAGACCCAGTACTTC. This encodes CASSPGTSLETQYF. Combining the CDR3 with reference TRBV5-1 and TRBJ2-5 gives the whole variable domain KAGVTQTPRYLIKTRGQQVTLSCSPISGHRSVSWYQQTPGQGLQFLFEYFSETQRNKGNFPGRFSGRQFSNSRSEMNVSTLELGDSALYLCASSPGTSLETQYFGPGTRLLVL.

The CDR3, as DNA: TGTGCCACCAGTGATGCCGGGATTCAGCCCCAGCATTTT. Translated, it gives CATSDAGIQPQHF. The rearrangement uses TRBV24-1 and TRBJ1-5; D remains unclear. From germline, CDR1 is KGHDR and CDR2 SFDVKD. The CDR3 contains 13 residues. Trimming removed 3 bases from V and 6 bases from J, with 8 bases in between.

In its sample, this clone was seen once. The J gene is TRBJ2-3, the V gene TRBV5-1; D gene ambiguous. Germline-derived CDR1 and CDR2 are SGHRS and YFSETQ. The length of the CDR3 is 12 residues. The V end was cut by 0 bases, the J end by 6 bases, with 5 bases between. The CDR3 protein is CASSLAFDTQYF. CDR3 DNA sequence: TGCGCCAGCAGCTTGGCCTTTGATACGCAGTATTTT.

The chain combines TRBV11-1 with TRBJ2-7, with TRBD2 as a possible D gene (5 bases). V lost 2 bases and J 2 bases, leaving 10 bases between the germline ends. The CDR3 spans 14 residues. Germline lookup yields CDR1 SGHAT and CDR2 FQDESV (reference sequence). CDR3 bases: TGTGCCAGCAGCTTATGGTCGGGGACCTACGAGCAGTACTTC. As protein: CASSLWSGTYEQYF.